The clone carrying this T cell receptor beta chain occurred a few times. Its cognate antigen is unknown. Germline V gene data show CDR1 as LNHDA and CDR2 as SQIVND (reference sequence). Trimming removed 4 bases from V and 4 bases from J, with 16 bases in between. This CDR3 is 16 amino acids long. TCR alpha and TCR beta cDNA libraries carrying sample barcodes and UMIs came from 5'RACE with constant-segment primers. In TCRdb, the 5' RACE reads were re-called with MiXCR into one record per CDR3 protein. The sample includes about 350,000 distinct CDR3 sequences, approximately 13% seen only once; the top ten take about 20%. These data come from a study of T-cell memory formation after mild COVID-19. At the level of the study: Clusters of TCRs were largely donor specific.

General study findings and limits: Contracting clones from day 15 to 85 showed balanced CD4/CD8; later expanders favored CD4+. Clones that contracted clustered mainly in CM and EM if CD4+ and in EMRA if CD8+.

The chain employs TRBV19 and TRBJ1-4, with D tentatively TRBD1 (5 bases). This sequence was found in a man between 18 and 29 years old who had mild COVID-19 (a few samples of this study predate the infection). Cell type and time point are not known. The material sequenced was PBMCs or a T cell subset sorted from them (not recorded which). The CDR3 DNA follows: TGTGCCAGTAGTACGGTACAGGCATCGTATAATGAAAAACTGTTTTTT. This gives the protein CASSTVQASYNEKLFF.